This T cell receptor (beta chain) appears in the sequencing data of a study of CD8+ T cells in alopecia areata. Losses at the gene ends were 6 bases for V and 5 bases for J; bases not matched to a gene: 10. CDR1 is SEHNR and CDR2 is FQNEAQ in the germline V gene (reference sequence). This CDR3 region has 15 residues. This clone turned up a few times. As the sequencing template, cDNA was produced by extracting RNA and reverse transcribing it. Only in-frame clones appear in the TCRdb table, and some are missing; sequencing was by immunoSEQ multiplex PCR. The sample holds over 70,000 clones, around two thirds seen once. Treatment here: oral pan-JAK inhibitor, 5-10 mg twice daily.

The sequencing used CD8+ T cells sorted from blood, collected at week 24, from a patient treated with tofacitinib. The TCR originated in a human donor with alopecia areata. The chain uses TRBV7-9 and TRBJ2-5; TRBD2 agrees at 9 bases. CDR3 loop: CASSKVSSGAETQYF. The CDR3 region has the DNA TGTGCCAGCAGTAAGGTCTCTAGCGGGGCCGAGACCCAGTACTTC.